This T cell receptor beta chain comes out of a study of cytomegalovirus exposure and HLA in healthy donors. The PCR ran on 60 Vbeta and 13 Jbeta primers. Sequencing used immunoSEQ multiplex PCR; TCRdb keeps in-frame clones, though not all of them. The sample yields roughly 100,000 clones, around 74% seen once. The donors (healthy individuals) were bone marrow donors. Germline-derived CDR1 and CDR2 are MDHEN and SYDVKM. V lost 4 bases and J 8 bases, leaving 14 bases between the germline ends. The CDR3 runs to 13 residues. The V call is TRBV28, the J call TRBJ1-1; no definite D call. The sample taken for sequencing was PBMCs. This TCR came from a woman aged 40 to 50 in good health and CMV-seropositive. The CDR3 DNA reads as TGTGCCAGCAGTTCCCCGGACTGGCCCGAAGCTTTCTTT. This gives the protein CASSSPDWPEAFF. Full variable domain (remainder filled in from reference TRBV28 and TRBJ1-1): DVKVTQSSRYLVKRTGEKVFLECVQDMDHENMFWYRQDPGLGLRLIYFSYDVKMKEKGDIPEGYSVSREKKERFSLILESASTNQTSMYLCASSSPDWPEAFFGQGTRLTVV.